This T cell receptor (beta chain) was identified in a study of cytomegalovirus exposure and HLA in healthy donors. Study-wide results and caveats: Under in vitro conditions, a few CMV-associated chains were confirmed as specific for CMV antigens. In the roughly 120 validation repertoires, a later analysis found that first-cohort TCR clusters tended to co-occur. Altogether, 164 TCR beta chains were recorded as cytomegalovirus-associated.

Germline V gene lookup returns CDR1 MRHNA and CDR2 SNTAGT. This CDR3 is 16 amino acids long. Losses at the gene ends were 3 bases for V and 5 bases for J; bases not matched to a gene: 11. TCRdb keeps only in-frame clones here, not all; method: immunoSEQ multiplex PCR. Of approximately 44,000 clones in the sample, 88% were seen once. Separate from the roughly 630-subject first cohort was the approximately 130-subject validation cohort, to which the donors belonged. Comments on this clone: As yet, its antigen is unknown.

The chain links TRBV6-4 to TRBJ2-5, with TRBD2 identical over 8 bases. The origin of this receptor is a woman in her twenties or thirties in good health and CMV-seronegative. The sample taken for sequencing was PBMCs. Written as DNA, the CDR3 is TGTGCCAGCAGTGAGAAGGAAGGCGGGAGGCATGAGACCCAGTACTTC. Its protein is CASSEKEGGRHETQYF.